What follows are 20 T cell receptor beta chains derived from one specimen sequenced in a study of glioma-infiltrating T cells. Amplification of TCR alpha and beta CDR3 regions from RNA used iRepertoire nested multiplex PCR. Each CDR3 protein gets one entry after TCRdb re-called the multiplex PCR reads with MiXCR. The data show under 200,000 distinct CDR3 sequences, 43% seen once. Sequenced sample: glioma tissue, nonneoplastic brain tissue, or PBMCs (not recorded which). Receptor source: a human donor with low-grade glioma or glioblastoma, undergoing nonglioma brain surgery, or in good health (not recorded which).

The J gene is TRBJ2-5, the V gene TRBV28; 9 nucleotides align to TRBD2. V gave up 7 bases and J gave up 0 bases; unmatched junction bases: 6. This CDR3 contains 15 residues. CDR1 and CDR2 (germline): MDHEN, SYDVKM. CDR3 amino acids: CASKFVAGDQETQYF. The CDR3 nucleotides are TGTGCCAGCAAATTTGTAGCGGGAGACCAAGAGACCCAGTACTTC.

A note on this clonotype: A much more abundant neighbour one base away suggests this may be a read error. Because the CDR3 is missing its conserved closing phenylalanine or tryptophan, this is likely a read error. The DNA is omitted, as the CDR3 cannot be located on it reliably, and the CDR3 follows TCRdb's listing. This rearrangement joins TRBV7-8 to TRBJ1-2; the table's D call, TRBD1, was not checked against the DNA. CDR1 and CDR2 from the germline V gene are SGHVS and FQNEAQ. The CDR3 is 14 amino acids long, termini counted. CDR3 in amino acids: CASSLAVYRAILTL.

This rearrangement joins TRBV7-9 to TRBJ2-5; TRBD2 matches 9 bases. The germline V gene encodes CDR1 SEHNR and CDR2 FQNEAQ (reference sequence). V gave up 5 bases and J gave up 2 bases; unmatched junction bases: 12. The CDR3 spans 17 residues. CDR3 DNA sequence: TGTGCCAGCAGCCCCGGACTAGCGACGTACCGTCAAGAGACCCAGTACTTC. This sequence encodes CASSPGLATYRQETQYF.

A few counts support this clonotype. The genes are TRBV14 and TRBJ2-1; TRBD2 is a possible D gene (5 bases). This CDR3 is built from 15 residues. Deletions cut 1 base from V and 2 bases from J, with 9 bases between. Germline assignment: CDR1 SGHDN and CDR2 FVKESK. CDR3 bases: TGTGCCAGCAGCCAAGCCGCGGGCGCCTACAATGAGCAGTTCTTC. It encodes CASSQAAGAYNEQFF.

On this clonotype: One base away lies a much larger clone, so this may be a sequencing read error. The chain is built from TRBV20-1 and TRBJ2-1, with a possible D match to TRBD2 (5 bases). The CDR3 is made up of 14 amino acids. The V and J ends lost 6 bases and 6 bases respectively, with 18 bases between them. CDR1 and CDR2 (germline): DFQATT, SNEGSKA (reference sequence). Here the CDR3 reads CSAKRVGSSNEQFF. DNA for the CDR3: TGCAGTGCAAAGAGGGTGGGTTCTAGCAATGAGCAGTTCTTC.

This clonotype was observed many times. This chain uses TRBV10-1 with TRBJ2-3, with D unclear. Trimming removed 3 bases at V and 4 bases at J, with 8 bases between. Germline CDR1 reads WNHNN; CDR2 reads SYGVQD (reference sequence). This CDR3 spans 13 amino acids. The CDR3 nucleotides read TGCGCCAGCAGTGATGTCCCGGCAGATACGCAGTATTTT. Residues: CASSDVPADTQYF.

This clonotype was detected many times. The chain joins TRBV20-1 to TRBJ1-1, with a weak D call TRBD1 (5 bases). Germline V CDR1 and CDR2: DFQATT, SNEGSKA (reference sequence). The length of the CDR3 is 13 residues. V was cut by 0 bases and J by 12 bases, with 17 bases left in between. The CDR3 spells CSARDRGRGVPFF. The CDR3 bases are TGCAGTGCTAGAGATCGAGGTAGGGGAGTGCCTTTCTTT.

Comment on this clonotype: A much bigger clone sits one base away, suggesting this may be a read error. For the CDR3, the DNA is TGTGCCAGCATATCACTACAGCACACCGGGGAGCTGTTTTTT. Its translation: CASISLQHTGELFF. The rearrangement joins TRBV25-1 to TRBJ2-2; D is unclear. The germline V and J ends were trimmed by 7 bases and 3 bases, with 12 bases remaining between them. The CDR3 sequence is 14 residues long. Germline lookup yields CDR1 MGHDK and CDR2 SYGVNS.

As for this clonotype: One junction end does not reproduce the germline sequence, and a read error may be involved. The V and J genes are TRBV6-6 and TRBJ1-5, with a tentative D call TRBD1 (5 bases). Per the germline V gene, CDR1 is MNHNY and CDR2 is SVGAGI (reference sequence). The CDR3 is 13 residues long. As DNA, the CDR3 is TGTGCCAGTGGAGAGGGACGGAATCAGCCCCAGAATTTT. Its translation is CASGEGRNQPQNF.

This clonotype came up many times. V gene TRBV5-8 combines with J gene TRBJ1-1; maybe TRBD1 (5 bases). V lost 4 bases, J lost 5 bases, and 18 bases lay in between. The CDR3 length is 15 residues. The germline V gene encodes CDR1 SGHTS and CDR2 YDEGEE. The CDR3 region is CASSVGLREETEAFF. The CDR3 nucleotides are TGTGCCAGCAGCGTGGGACTCCGGGAGGAAACTGAAGCTTTCTTT.

The chain has TRBV11-1 and TRBJ2-2; D is unclear. Germline V gives CDR1 SGHAT, CDR2 FQDESV (reference sequence). The CDR3 length is 12 residues. V dropped 2 bases and J dropped 8 bases, with 6 bases sitting between them. The DNA of the CDR3 is TGTGCCAGCAGCTTATCCCAGGGGGAGCTGTTTTTT. Translated: CASSLSQGELFF.

Concerning this clonotype: The junction and the germline gene differ at one end; a read error may be behind it. J is TRBJ2-1 and V is TRBV9; D remains unclear. The CDR3 has 12 amino acids. Germline CDR1 and CDR2: SGDLS and YYNGEE. For the CDR3, the DNA is TGTGCCAGCAGTCCCTCCCACAATGAGCAGTTCTTC. This sequence encodes CASSPSHNEQFF.

This clonotype has a handful of counts. A read error may explain this, as a much larger clone is one base away. The chain couples TRBV15 to TRBJ2-1; 8 bases line up with TRBD2. The CDR3 sequence is 15 residues long. Germline CDR1 LNHNV, CDR2 YYDKDF (reference sequence). The CDR3 reads CAISRERAIAGEQFF. The CDR3 bases are TGTGCCATCAGCAGGGAACGAGCTATAGCGGGAGAGCAGTTCTTC.

This clonotype has a count of ten or more. CDR3 bases: TGTGCCAGCAGTTCGGGACAAACGTTGAAAACCTACGAGCAGTACTTC. This codes for CASSSGQTLKTYEQYF. The chain carries TRBV28 and TRBJ2-7; D is perhaps TRBD1 (6 bases). With 4 bases removed from V and 2 bases from J, the gap between germline ends came to 18 bases. CDR1 is MDHEN, CDR2 SYDVKM, per germline. The CDR3 extends over 16 amino acids.

A remark on this clonotype: This may come from a read error, since a much larger clone is one base off. CDR3 sequence: CANGFNWEKLFF. The CDR3 DNA reads as TGTGCCAACGGATTTAACTGGGAAAAACTGTTTTTT. The chain has TRBV2 and TRBJ1-4; D not resolved. Trimming stripped 10 bases from V and 8 bases from J, with 14 bases between. Per germline, CDR1 SNHLY and CDR2 FYNNEI. CDR3 size: 12 residues.

There are many counts of this clonotype. The chain is built from TRBV13 and TRBJ1-1; possible D gene TRBD1, 5 bases. V lost 5 bases and J 10 bases, leaving 8 bases between the germline ends. Germline V CDR1 and CDR2: PRHDT, FYEKMQ (reference sequence). The CDR3 contains 10 residues. The CDR3 DNA is TGTGCCAGCAGCCTGGGACCAGCTTTCTTT. It specifies CASSLGPAFF. The complete variable domain, with remaining parts taken from reference TRBV13 and TRBJ1-1, reads AAGVIQSPRHLIKEKRETATLKCYPIPRHDTVYWYQQGPGQDPQFLISFYEKMQSDKGSIPDRFSAQQFSDYHSELNMSSLELGDSALYFCASSLGPAFFGQGTRLTVV.

This chain joins TRBV28 and TRBJ2-3; 9 bases map to TRBD2. Per germline, CDR1 MDHEN and CDR2 SYDVKM. The CDR3 consists of 15 residues. The ends lost 6 bases at V and 5 bases at J; junction bases unmatched: 9. The CDR3 coding sequence is TGTGCCAGCAGCTGCGGGAGGGCCTGGGAAGATACGCAGTATTTT. It encodes CASSCGRAWEDTQYF.

This clonotype was found a few times. The CDR3 is CASSPSDRGYNEQFF. CDR3 nucleotides: TGTGCCAGCAGCCCCTCGGACAGGGGATACAATGAGCAGTTCTTC. The chain uses TRBV12-3 or TRBV12-4 and TRBJ2-1; 9 bases map to TRBD1. CDR3 length: 15 residues. The V segment lost 6 bases and the J segment 4 bases; nucleotides outside the gene matches: 7.

This clonotype was picked up one time. A much larger clone lies a single base off, so this may be a read error. The chain uses TRBV20-1 and TRBJ2-1, with 13 nucleotides matching TRBD2. The CDR3 totals 15 residues. The V gene's germline CDR1 is DFQATT and CDR2 SNEGSKA (reference sequence). V was clipped by 0 bases and J by 14 bases; unmatched bases: 10. CDR3 sequence reads: CSAREGTSGNEVKFF. The CDR3 DNA sequence: TGCAGTGCTAGAGAAGGGACTAGCGGGAACGAGGTGAAGTTCTTC.

This clonotype was found once. Given the absence of the conserved phenylalanine or tryptophan at the CDR3 end, a read error is likely. The chain combines TRBV7-2 with TRBJ2-7, with D unresolved. This CDR3 is 14 amino acids long. Trimming shortened V by 1 base and J by 0 bases, and 7 bases separated the two germline ends. Per germline, CDR1 SGHTA and CDR2 FQGNSA. The CDR3 region has the DNA TGTGCCAGCAGCTTAGTGCGGAGCTCCTACGAGCAGTACTTA. This gives the protein CASSLVRSSYEQYL.